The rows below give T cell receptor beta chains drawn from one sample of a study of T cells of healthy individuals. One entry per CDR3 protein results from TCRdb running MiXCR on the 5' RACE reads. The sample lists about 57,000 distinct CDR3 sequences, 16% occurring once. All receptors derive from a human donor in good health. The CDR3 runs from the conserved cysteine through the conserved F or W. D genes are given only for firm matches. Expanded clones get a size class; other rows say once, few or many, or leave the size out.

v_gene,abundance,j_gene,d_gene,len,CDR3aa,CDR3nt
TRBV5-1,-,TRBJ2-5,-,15,CASRLDGGRQETQYF,TGCGCCAGCAGGCTCGACGGGGGGCGACAAGAGACCCAGTACTTC
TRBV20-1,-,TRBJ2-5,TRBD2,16,CSARVWGLAGEETQYF,TGCAGTGCTAGAGTGTGGGGACTAGCGGGGGAGGAGACCCAGTACTTC
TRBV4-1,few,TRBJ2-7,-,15,CASSQDLRQTYEQYF,TGCGCCAGCAGCCAAGATCTGAGACAGACTTACGAGCAGTACTTC
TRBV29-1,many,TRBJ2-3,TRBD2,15,CSVGLAPASTDTQYF,TGCAGCGTTGGACTAGCGCCGGCTAGCACAGATACGCAGTATTTT
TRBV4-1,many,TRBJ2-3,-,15,CASSQEGLSTDTQYF,TGCGCCAGCAGCCAAGAGGGACTGTCCACAGATACGCAGTATTTT
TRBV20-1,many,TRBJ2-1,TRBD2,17,CSARRPGTSGSYNEQFF,TGCAGTGCTAGACGTCCCGGGACTAGCGGTTCCTACAATGAGCAGTTCTTC
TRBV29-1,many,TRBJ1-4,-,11,CSVEEGDEVFF,TGCAGCGTTGAAGAGGGGGACGAAGTGTTTTTT
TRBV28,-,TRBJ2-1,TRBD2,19,CASSLGGLAGDGVYNEQFF,TGTGCCAGCAGTTTAGGCGGGCTAGCGGGGGACGGCGTGTACAATGAGCAGTTCTTC
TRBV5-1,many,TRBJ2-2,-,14,CASSLDGYTGELFF,TGCGCCAGCAGCTTGGACGGATACACCGGGGAGCTGTTTTTT
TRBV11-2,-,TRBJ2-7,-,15,CASSLALTGFYEQYF,TGTGCCAGCAGCTTAGCCCTGACAGGTTTCTACGAGCAGTACTTC
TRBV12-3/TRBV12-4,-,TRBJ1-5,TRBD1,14,CASSFGTVYQPQHF,TGTGCCAGCAGTTTTGGGACAGTTTATCAGCCCCAGCATTTT
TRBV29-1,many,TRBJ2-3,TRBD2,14,CSVEGRENTDTQYF,TGCAGCGTTGAAGGGCGGGAGAATACAGATACGCAGTATTTT
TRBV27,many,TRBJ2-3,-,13,CAISPTASDTQYF,TGTGCCATCAGCCCCACAGCGTCAGATACGCAGTATTTT
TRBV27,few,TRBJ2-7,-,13,CASSGRENYEQYF,TGTGCCAGCAGTGGCAGGGAAAACTACGAGCAGTACTTC
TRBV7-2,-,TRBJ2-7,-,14,CASSSTAGLYEQYF,TGTGCCAGCAGCTCGACGGCAGGGTTATACGAGCAGTACTTC
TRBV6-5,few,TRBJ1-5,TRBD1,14,CASSAGGAGQPQHF,TGTGCCAGCAGCGCAGGGGGCGCGGGTCAGCCCCAGCATTTT
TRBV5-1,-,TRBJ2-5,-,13,CASSSGSEETQYF,TGCGCCAGCAGCTCGGGGTCCGAAGAGACCCAGTACTTC
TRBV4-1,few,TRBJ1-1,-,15,CASSQLSLWNTEAFF,TGCGCCAGCAGCCAGCTGTCCCTGTGGAACACTGAAGCTTTCTTT
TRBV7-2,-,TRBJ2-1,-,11,CASSALDEQFF,TGTGCCAGCAGCGCATTGGATGAGCAGTTCTTC
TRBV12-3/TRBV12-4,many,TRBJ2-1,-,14,CASSLVGLYNEQFF,TGTGCCAGCAGTTTAGTCGGGCTCTACAATGAGCAGTTCTTC
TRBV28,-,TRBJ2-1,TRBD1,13,CASRDRGPHEQFF,TGTGCCAGCCGGGACAGGGGGCCCCATGAGCAGTTCTTC
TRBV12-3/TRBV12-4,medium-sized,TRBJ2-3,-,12,CASSPSTDTQYF,TGCGCCAGCAGTCCGAGCACAGATACGCAGTATTTT
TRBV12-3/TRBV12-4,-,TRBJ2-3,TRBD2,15,CASSPSGLAANTQYF,TGTGCCAGCAGTCCCTCCGGACTAGCTGCGAATACGCAGTATTTT